This T cell receptor (beta chain) comes out of a study of T cells in Graves' hyperthyroidism and ophthalmopathy. General study points: Blood also held most thyroid clonotypes expanded beyond 0.001.

Amplified TCR beta CDR3 regions came from RNA transcripts. The study used the HTBI primer set for a first-round RT-PCR of the TCR CDR3. TCRdb called the multiplex PCR reads again in MiXCR, with one record for every CDR3 protein. The sample has about 480,000 distinct CDR3 sequences, around 24% seen once. This clonotype has ten or more counts. Its cognate antigen is unknown. The CDR3 contains 12 residues. Germline V gene sequence: CDR1 LNHDA, CDR2 SQIVND (reference sequence). V was shortened by 8 bases and J by 5 bases, with 12 bases between the two germline ends. The receptor was derived from a woman in her twenties or thirties with Graves' ophthalmopathy. The chain carries TRBV19 and TRBJ2-5; possible D gene TRBD1, 6 bases. Sequencing used blood. DNA of the CDR3: TGTGCCAGTGGACACAGGGCCGAGACCCAGTACTTC. Amino acids: CASGHRAETQYF.